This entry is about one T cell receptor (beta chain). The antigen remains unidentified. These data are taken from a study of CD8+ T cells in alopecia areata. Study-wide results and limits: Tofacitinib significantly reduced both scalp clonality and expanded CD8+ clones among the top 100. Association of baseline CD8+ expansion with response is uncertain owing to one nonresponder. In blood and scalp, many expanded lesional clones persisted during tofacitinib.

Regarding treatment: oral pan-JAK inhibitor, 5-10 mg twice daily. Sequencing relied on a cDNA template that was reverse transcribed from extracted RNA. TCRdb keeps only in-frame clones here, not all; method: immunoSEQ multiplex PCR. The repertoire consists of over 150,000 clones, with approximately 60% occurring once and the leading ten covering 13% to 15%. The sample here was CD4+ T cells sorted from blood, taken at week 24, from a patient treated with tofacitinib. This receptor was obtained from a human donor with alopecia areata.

This CDR3 is CAWRHRDFSNTEAFF. The CDR3 DNA is TGTGCCTGGAGACACCGGGACTTCTCGAACACTGAAGCTTTCTTT. This sequence joins TRBV30 and TRBJ1-1; D perhaps matches TRBD1 (5 bases). Germline-derived CDR1 and CDR2 are GTSNPN and SVGIG (reference sequence). The CDR3 runs to 15 residues. Trimming left V 3 bases short and J 1 base short, with 15 bases between.